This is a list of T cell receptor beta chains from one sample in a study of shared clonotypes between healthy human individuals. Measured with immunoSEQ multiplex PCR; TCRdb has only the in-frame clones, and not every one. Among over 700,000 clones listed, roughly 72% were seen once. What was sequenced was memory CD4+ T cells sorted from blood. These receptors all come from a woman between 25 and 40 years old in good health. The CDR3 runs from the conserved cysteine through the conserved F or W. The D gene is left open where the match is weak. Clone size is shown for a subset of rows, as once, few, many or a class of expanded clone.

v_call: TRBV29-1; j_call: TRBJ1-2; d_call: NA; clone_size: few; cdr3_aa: CSVGDGGYGYTF; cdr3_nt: TGCAGCGTTGGGGACGGAGGGTACGGCTACACCTTC
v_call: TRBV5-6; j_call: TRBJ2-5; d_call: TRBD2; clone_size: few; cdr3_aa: CASSFPRLAGGQGGETQYF; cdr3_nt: TGTGCCAGCAGCTTTCCACGACTAGCGGGAGGCCAGGGGGGAGAGACCCAGTACTTC
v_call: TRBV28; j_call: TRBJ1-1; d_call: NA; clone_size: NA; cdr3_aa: CASSLGMNTEAFF; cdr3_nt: TGTGCCAGCAGTTTAGGAATGAACACTGAAGCTTTCTTT
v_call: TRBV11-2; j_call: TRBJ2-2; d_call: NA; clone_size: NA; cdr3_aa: CASSLDQGTGTGELFF; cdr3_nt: TGTGCCAGCAGCTTAGATCAGGGTACGGGGACCGGGGAGCTGTTTTTT
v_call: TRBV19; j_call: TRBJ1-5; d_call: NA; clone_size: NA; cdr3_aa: CASSISRGVGNQPQHF; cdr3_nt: TGTGCCAGTAGTATCTCTAGGGGAGTAGGCAATCAGCCCCAGCATTTT
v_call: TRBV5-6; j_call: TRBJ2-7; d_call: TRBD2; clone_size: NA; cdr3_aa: CASSSTGLVHEQYF; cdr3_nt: TGTGCCAGCAGCTCCACCGGACTAGTCCACGAGCAGTACTTC
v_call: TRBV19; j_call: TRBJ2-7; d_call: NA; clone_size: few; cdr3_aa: CASSTDSLGPYEQYF; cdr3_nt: TGTGCCAGTAGTACGGACAGCCTAGGCCCCTACGAGCAGTACTTC
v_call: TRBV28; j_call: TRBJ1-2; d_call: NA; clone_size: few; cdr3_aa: CASSGNRVSYGYTF; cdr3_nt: TGTGCCAGCAGTGGGAACAGGGTGAGCTATGGCTACACCTTC
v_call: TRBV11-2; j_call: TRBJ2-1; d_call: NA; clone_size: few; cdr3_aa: CASSFGTNSYNEQFF; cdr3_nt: TGTGCCAGCAGCTTTGGGACAAACTCCTACAATGAGCAGTTCTTC
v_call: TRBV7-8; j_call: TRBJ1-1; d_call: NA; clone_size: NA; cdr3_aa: CASSSRARTATNTEAFF; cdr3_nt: TGTGCCAGCAGCTCCCGTGCCCGCACAGCGACGAACACTGAAGCTTTCTTT
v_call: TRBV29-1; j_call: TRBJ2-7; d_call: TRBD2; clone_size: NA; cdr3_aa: CSVGAGGPFPRYEQYF; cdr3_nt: TGCAGCGTTGGGGCGGGAGGGCCGTTTCCTCGGTACGAGCAGTACTTC
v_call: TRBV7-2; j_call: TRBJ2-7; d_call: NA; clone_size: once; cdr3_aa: CASSFLGSYEQYF; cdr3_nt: TGTGCCAGCAGCTTTCTGGGATCCTACGAGCAGTACTTC
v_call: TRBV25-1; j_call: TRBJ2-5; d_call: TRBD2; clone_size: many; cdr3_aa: CASSELRTSGGETQYF; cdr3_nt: TGTGCCAGCAGTGAATTAAGGACTAGCGGGGGAGAGACCCAGTACTTC
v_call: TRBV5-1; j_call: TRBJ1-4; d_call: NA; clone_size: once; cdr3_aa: CASSVTGSGEKLFF; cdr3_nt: TGCGCCAGCAGCGTGACAGGTAGCGGTGAAAAACTGTTTTTT
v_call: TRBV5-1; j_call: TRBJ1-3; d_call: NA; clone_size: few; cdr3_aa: CASSLSPGSSGNTIYF; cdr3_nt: TGCGCCAGCAGCTTATCCCCAGGAAGCTCTGGAAACACCATATATTTT
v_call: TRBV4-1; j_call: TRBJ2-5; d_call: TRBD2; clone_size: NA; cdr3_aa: CASSQDSTSVGTQYF; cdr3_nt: TGCGCCAGCAGCCAAGATTCGACTAGCGTGGGGACCCAGTACTTC
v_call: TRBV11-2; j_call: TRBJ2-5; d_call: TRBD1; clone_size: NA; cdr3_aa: CASSLTGGKETQYF; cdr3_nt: TGTGCCAGCAGCTTAACAGGGGGCAAAGAGACCCAGTACTTC
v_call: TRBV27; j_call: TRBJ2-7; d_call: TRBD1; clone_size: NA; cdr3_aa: CASSSPGQGLNEQYF; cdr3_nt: TGTGCCAGCAGTTCTCCGGGACAGGGGCTCAACGAGCAGTACTTC
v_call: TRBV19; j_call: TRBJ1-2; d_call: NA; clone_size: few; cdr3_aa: CASSIVGLYGYTF; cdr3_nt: TGTGCCAGTAGTATAGTCGGATTATATGGCTACACCTTC
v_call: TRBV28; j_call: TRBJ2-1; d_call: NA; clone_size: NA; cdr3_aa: CASSLGHAGIYEQFF; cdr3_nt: TGTGCCAGCAGTCTGGGTCATGCAGGGATCTATGAGCAGTTCTTC
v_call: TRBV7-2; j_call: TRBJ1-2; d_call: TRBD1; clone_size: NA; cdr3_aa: CASSSLRGQGSGYTF; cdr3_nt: TGTGCCAGCAGCTCCTTACGTGGACAGGGCAGTGGCTACACCTTC
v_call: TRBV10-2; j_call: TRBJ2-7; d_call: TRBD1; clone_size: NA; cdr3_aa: CASTPTGSSYEQYF; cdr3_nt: TGCGCCAGCACACCGACAGGGAGCTCCTACGAGCAGTACTTC
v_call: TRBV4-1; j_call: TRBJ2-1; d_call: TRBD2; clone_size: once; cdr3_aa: CASSRSSAGGRYNEQFF; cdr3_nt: TGCGCCAGCAGCCGATCTTCAGCGGGGGGGAGGTACAATGAGCAGTTCTTC
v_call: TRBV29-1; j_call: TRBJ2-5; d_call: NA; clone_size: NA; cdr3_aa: CSVVGLRQGETQYF; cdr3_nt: TGCAGCGTTGTAGGGCTTCGGCAGGGAGAGACCCAGTACTTC
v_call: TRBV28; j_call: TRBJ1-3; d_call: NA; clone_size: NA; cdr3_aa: CASSPALMGGNTIYF; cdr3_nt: TGTGCCAGCAGCCCAGCCCTAATGGGCGGAAACACCATATATTTT
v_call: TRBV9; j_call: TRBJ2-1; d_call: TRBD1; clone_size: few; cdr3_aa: CASSVTGDSYNEQFF; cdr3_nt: TGTGCCAGCAGCGTAACAGGGGATTCGTACAATGAGCAGTTCTTC
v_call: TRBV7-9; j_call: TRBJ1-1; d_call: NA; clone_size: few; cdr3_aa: CASSLSYQSNTEAFF; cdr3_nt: TGTGCCAGCAGCTTAAGTTACCAATCAAACACTGAAGCTTTCTTT
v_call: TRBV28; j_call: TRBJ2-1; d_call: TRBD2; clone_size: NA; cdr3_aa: CASSSVAGTSYNEQFF; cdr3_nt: TGTGCCAGCAGTTCCGTAGCGGGGACCTCCTACAATGAGCAGTTCTTC
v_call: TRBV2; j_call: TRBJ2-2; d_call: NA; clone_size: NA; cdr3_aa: CASIYQGAGELFF; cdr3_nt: TGTGCCAGCATCTATCAGGGCGCCGGGGAGCTGTTTTTT
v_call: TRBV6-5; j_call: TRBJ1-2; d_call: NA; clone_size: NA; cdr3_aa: CASRPGSNYGYTF; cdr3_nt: TGTGCCAGCAGGCCCGGGTCTAACTATGGCTACACCTTC
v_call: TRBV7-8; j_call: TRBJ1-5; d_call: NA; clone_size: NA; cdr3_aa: CASSQGLYQPQHF; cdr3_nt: TGTGCCAGCAGCCAGGGATTATATCAGCCCCAGCATTTT
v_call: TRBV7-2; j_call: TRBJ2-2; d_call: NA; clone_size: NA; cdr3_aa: CASSFGGLGTGELFF; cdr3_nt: TGTGCCAGCAGCTTCGGAGGGTTGGGGACCGGGGAGCTGTTTTTT
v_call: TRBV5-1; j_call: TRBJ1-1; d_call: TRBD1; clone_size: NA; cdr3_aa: CASSFRDRDTEAFF; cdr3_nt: TGCGCCAGCAGCTTTAGGGACAGAGACACTGAAGCTTTCTTT
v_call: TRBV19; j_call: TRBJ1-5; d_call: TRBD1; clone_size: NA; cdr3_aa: CASGARGNGNQPQHF; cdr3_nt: TGTGCCAGCGGGGCCAGGGGGAATGGCAATCAGCCCCAGCATTTT
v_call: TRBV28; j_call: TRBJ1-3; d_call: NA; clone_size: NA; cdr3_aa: CASSSPWGGNTIYF; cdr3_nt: TGTGCCAGCAGCTCCCCCTGGGGAGGAAACACCATATATTTT
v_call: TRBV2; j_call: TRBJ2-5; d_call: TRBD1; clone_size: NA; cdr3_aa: CASSPQGVYQETQYF; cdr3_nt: TGTGCCAGCAGTCCTCAGGGGGTGTACCAAGAGACCCAGTACTTC
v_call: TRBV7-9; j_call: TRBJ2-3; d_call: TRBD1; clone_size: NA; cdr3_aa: CASRAGTGSDTQYF; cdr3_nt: TGTGCCAGCAGGGCCGGGACAGGGTCAGATACGCAGTATTTT
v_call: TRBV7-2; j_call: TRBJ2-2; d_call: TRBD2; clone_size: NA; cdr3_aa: CASSPILPSGKNTGELFF; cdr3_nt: TGTGCCAGCAGCCCGATACTCCCTAGCGGAAAGAACACCGGGGAGCTGTTTTTT
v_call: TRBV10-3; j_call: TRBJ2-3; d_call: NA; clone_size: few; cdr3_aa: CAISASTGEDTQYF; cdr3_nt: TGTGCCATCAGTGCCTCGACTGGGGAAGATACGCAGTATTTT
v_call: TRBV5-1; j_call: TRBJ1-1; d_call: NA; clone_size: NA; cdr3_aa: CASSLAGAGTTEAFF; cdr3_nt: TGCGCCAGCAGCTTGGCTGGGGCCGGTACCACTGAAGCTTTCTTT
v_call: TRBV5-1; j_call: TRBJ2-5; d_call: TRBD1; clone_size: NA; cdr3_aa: CASRDRGLTQYF; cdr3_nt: TGCGCCAGCAGGGACAGGGGTCTCACCCAGTACTTC
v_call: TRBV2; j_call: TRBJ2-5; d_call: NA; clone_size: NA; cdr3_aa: CASSVVADFQETQYF; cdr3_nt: TGTGCCAGCAGTGTAGTAGCGGATTTTCAAGAGACCCAGTACTTC
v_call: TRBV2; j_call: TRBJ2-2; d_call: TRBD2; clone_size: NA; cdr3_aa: CASRESGGNTGELFF; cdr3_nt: TGTGCCAGCAGGGAGAGCGGGGGAAACACCGGGGAGCTGTTTTTT
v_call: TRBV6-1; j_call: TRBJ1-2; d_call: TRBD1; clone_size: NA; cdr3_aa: CASSGQGYGYTF; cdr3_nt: TGTGCCAGCAGTGGACAGGGTTATGGCTACACCTTC
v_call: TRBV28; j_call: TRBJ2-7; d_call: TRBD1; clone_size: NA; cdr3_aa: CASRPGQSYEQYF; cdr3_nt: TGTGCCAGTCGTCCGGGACAGTCCTACGAGCAGTACTTC
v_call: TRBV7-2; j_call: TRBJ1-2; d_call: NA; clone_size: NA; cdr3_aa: CASSFLQSSYGYTF; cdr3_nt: TGTGCCAGCAGCTTCTTACAGAGCTCTTATGGCTACACCTTC
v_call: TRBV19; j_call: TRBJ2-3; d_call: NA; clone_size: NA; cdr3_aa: CANFIGQADTQYF; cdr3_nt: TGTGCCAACTTCATAGGGCAGGCAGATACGCAGTATTTT
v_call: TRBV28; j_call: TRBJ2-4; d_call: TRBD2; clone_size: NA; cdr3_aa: CASSLSPWSGGANIQYF; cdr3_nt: TGTGCCAGCAGTTTATCCCCTTGGAGCGGGGGGGCAAACATTCAGTACTTC
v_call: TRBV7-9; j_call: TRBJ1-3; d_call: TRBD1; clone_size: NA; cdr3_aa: CASSLKTGAILTTGNTIYF; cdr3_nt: TGTGCCAGCAGCCTAAAGACAGGGGCCATCTTAACAACTGGAAACACCATATATTTT